Below, 19 T cell receptor beta chains from the same sample are listed, as sequenced in a study of blood T cells in healthy people across ages. The use of a sample-barcoded 5' primer and a J-beta primer mix characterized a second PCR of about 7 to 12 cycles. MiXCR, run by TCRdb on the 5' RACE reads, gives a single entry per CDR3 protein. The sample has around 900,000 distinct CDR3 sequences; 25% to 30% are singletons. Specimen: blood. The origin of the receptors is a woman aged 80 or over in good health.

On this clonotype: This could be a read error, since a much larger clone is one nucleotide away. The chain recombines TRBV12-3 or TRBV12-4 with TRBJ1-2; D call uncertain. Trimming left V 10 bases short and J 7 bases short, with 25 bases between. The CDR3 consists of 15 residues. This chain's CDR3 is CATKGYGYLERGYTF. Written as DNA, the CDR3 is TGTGCCACTAAAGGGTATGGCTATTTGGAGCGTGGCTACACCTTC.

A remark on this clonotype: A much larger clone differs from this one at a single base, so this may be a read error. The rearrangement uses TRBV28 and TRBJ2-1, with D possibly TRBD2 on 5 matching bases. The germline CDR1 and CDR2 sequences are MDHEN and SYDVKM. The length of the CDR3 is 12 residues. Between the trimmed V and J ends, which lost 5 bases and 13 bases, there was a span of 15 bases. CDR3 region: CASSRLPETQFF. The CDR3 nucleotides read TGTGCCAGCAGTCGACTACCAGAGACCCAGTTCTTC.

The V call is TRBV20-1, the J call TRBJ2-1; the match to TRBD1 covers 11 bases. Germline CDR1 is DFQATT and CDR2 is SNEGSKA (reference sequence). The CDR3 length is 13 residues. Trimming at V came to 5 bases and at J to 8 bases, leaving 5 bases not matched to a gene. This CDR3 reads CSAPGTGGHEQFF. DNA of the CDR3: TGCAGTGCTCCCGGGACAGGGGGGCATGAGCAGTTCTTC.

Note on this clonotype: Just one base apart from a much larger clone, this may be a read error. The chain combines TRBV18 with TRBJ2-5, with TRBD2 matching 8 bases. The CDR3 runs to 14 residues. The germline CDR1 and CDR2 sequences are KGHSH and LQKENI. The CDR3 protein is CAGSPREGQETQYF. In DNA form, the CDR3 reads TGTGCCGGCTCACCACGGGAGGGCCAAGAGACCCAGTACTTC.

This clonotype appeared once. The genes are TRBV6-2 or TRBV6-3 and TRBJ1-1; the D gene is possibly TRBD1 (6 bases). The CDR3 is made up of 15 amino acids. Germline values: CDR1 MNHEY, CDR2 SVGEGT. V was clipped by 5 bases and J by 0 bases, with 13 bases between them. CDR3 in DNA: TGTGCCAGCAGTCGGGACACCATATTGAACACTGAAGCTTTCTTT. It specifies CASSRDTILNTEAFF.

About this clonotype: This may be a read error: a much more frequent sequence differs by one nucleotide. The chain couples TRBV11-2 to TRBJ1-1; D is unclear. The V end lost 6 bases, the J end lost 0 bases, and 8 bases lay between the germline ends. The CDR3 runs to 13 residues. Germline assignment: CDR1 SGHAT and CDR2 FQNNGV. CDR3 loop: CASSSEMNTEAFF. CDR3 sequence (DNA): TGTGCCAGCAGTTCAGAAATGAACACTGAAGCTTTCTTT. The whole variable domain, remainder taken from reference TRBV11-2 and TRBJ1-1, is EAGVAQSPRYKIIEKRQSVAFWCNPISGHATLYWYQQILGQGPKLLIQFQNNGVVDDSQLPKDRFSAERLKGVDSTLKIQPAKLEDSAVYLCASSSEMNTEAFFGQGTRLTVV.

This clonotype was observed a few times. V is TRBV12-3 or TRBV12-4 and J is TRBJ1-1; possibly TRBD1 for D (5 bases). This CDR3 comprises 14 residues. Trimming left V 5 bases short and J 1 base short, with 11 bases between. CDR3 nucleotides: TGTGCCAGCAGTGACCCGACAGAGAACACTGAAGCTTTCTTT. Translating gives CASSDPTENTEAFF.

The sample holds a few counts of this clonotype. This CDR3 reads CASSQEEPRGSYNEQFF. The CDR3 nucleotides read TGTGCCAGCAGCCAAGAAGAGCCCCGCGGCTCCTACAATGAGCAGTTCTTC. The chain recombines TRBV3-1 with TRBJ2-1, with D unresolved. Germline assignment: CDR1 LGHDT and CDR2 YNNKEL (reference sequence). This CDR3 has 17 amino acids. Deletions cut 0 bases from V and 0 bases from J, with 12 bases between.

This clonotype has only a few counts. This may stem from a read error, because a much larger clone lies one nucleotide away. CDR3 sequence reads: CSAGGPGRGSTDTQYF. CDR3 coding DNA: TGCAGCGCTGGTGGTCCAGGGAGGGGTAGCACAGATACGCAGTATTTT. This sequence joins TRBV29-1 and TRBJ2-3, with TRBD2 matching over 7 bases. The CDR3 sequence is 16 residues long. The V gene end was trimmed by 7 bases and the J gene end by 0 bases; junction bases not matched to a gene: 13. From germline, CDR1 is SQVTM and CDR2 ANQGSEA.

At least ten counts were recorded for this clonotype. The chain links TRBV30 to TRBJ2-7, with a tentative D call TRBD1 (5 bases). The CDR3 consists of 13 residues. Germline CDR1 and CDR2: GTSNPN and SVGIG (reference sequence). Trimming stripped 7 bases from V and 4 bases from J, with 17 bases between. CDR3 residues: CAFKRPQGYEQYF. CDR3 coding DNA: TGTGCCTTCAAACGACCCCAGGGTTACGAGCAGTACTTC.

Ten or more counts support this clonotype. This chain uses TRBV7-2 with TRBJ2-5, with a tentative D call TRBD1 (6 bases). The germline V gene encodes CDR1 SGHTA and CDR2 FQGNSA. V lost 5 bases and J lost 5, with 12 bases in between. The length of the CDR3 is 13 residues. The CDR3 DNA is TGTGCCAGCAGCAAACAGGGTTGGGAGACCCAGTACTTC. It specifies CASSKQGWETQYF.

This clonotype was found a few times. J is TRBJ2-1 and V is TRBV6-4; tentatively, D is TRBD1 or TRBD2 (5 bases each). V lost 5 bases and J lost 4, with 15 bases in between. The CDR3 is made up of 15 amino acids. The V gene's germline CDR1 is MRHNA and CDR2 SNTAGT. This CDR3 is CASSNPGPRYNEQFF. The CDR3 DNA follows: TGTGCCAGCAGTAACCCGGGACCCAGATACAATGAGCAGTTCTTC.

This clonotype was observed many times. This chain connects TRBV27 to TRBJ2-7; TRBD1 might be the D (5 bases). Germline CDR1 MNHEY, CDR2 SMNVEV (reference sequence). This CDR3 has 15 residues. Deletions cut 2 bases from V and 4 bases from J, with 15 bases between. The CDR3 sequence: CASSLRVGAEYEQYF. CDR3 in DNA: TGTGCCAGCAGTTTACGGGTAGGGGCTGAGTACGAGCAGTACTTC.

This clonotype was detected many times. This chain uses TRBV12-3 or TRBV12-4 with TRBJ2-5; D possibly corresponds to TRBD1 (6 bases). Between the trimmed V and J ends, which lost 5 bases and 4 bases, there was a span of 14 bases. The CDR3 runs to 14 residues. CDR3 residues: CASSPRTVRETQYF. The DNA for the CDR3 is TGTGCCAGCAGTCCCCGGACAGTCCGAGAGACCCAGTACTTC.

This clonotype has a count of ten or more. The chain links TRBV25-1 to TRBJ2-5; TRBD1 is a possible D gene (5 bases). The CDR3 sequence is 14 residues long. The germline V and J ends were trimmed by 8 bases and 1 base, with 14 bases remaining between them. Germline V CDR1 and CDR2: MGHDK, SYGVNS. CDR3 sequence: CASPGATAQETQYF. In nucleotides, the CDR3 is TGTGCCAGCCCAGGAGCGACAGCCCAAGAGACCCAGTACTTC.

This clonotype was observed a few times. Here the CDR3 reads CAISDRGSVEAFF. The CDR3 DNA follows: TGTGCCATCAGTGATCGCGGGTCGGTCGAAGCTTTCTTT. The V call is TRBV10-3, the J call TRBJ1-1, with D unresolved. Germline lookup yields CDR1 ENHRY and CDR2 SYGVKD. CDR3 length: 13 residues. Trimming took 3 bases from V and 8 from J, leaving 13 bases between them.

As to this clonotype: A much more abundant neighbour one base away suggests this may be a read error. The CDR3 loop is CASSLGEQNAEAFF. CDR3 bases: TGTGCCAGCAGCTTAGGAGAGCAGAACGCTGAAGCTTTCTTT. The chain is built from TRBV7-9 and TRBJ1-1; D remains ambiguous. This CDR3 has 14 residues. Germline values: CDR1 SEHNR, CDR2 FQNEAQ (reference sequence).

With respect to this clonotype: One junction end disagrees with the germline gene, perhaps due to a read error. This chain joins TRBV4-2 and TRBJ2-1, with 7 bases that match TRBD2. The CDR3 is 16 amino acids. Per germline, CDR1 LGHNA and CDR2 YNFKEQ. The CDR3 coding sequence is TGTGCCAGCAGCTACACAAGCGGGGACCGAGGCAATAAGCAGTTCTTC. Its translation: CASSYTSGDRGNKQFF.

This clonotype was counted at least ten times. This chain uses TRBV10-3 with TRBJ2-4; possible D gene TRBD2, 5 bases. CDR1 ENHRY and CDR2 SYGVKD come from the germline V gene. CDR3 length: 14 residues. The germline V and J ends were trimmed by 0 bases and 7 bases, with 10 bases remaining between them. The CDR3 here is CAISESTSGNIQYF. Here the CDR3 DNA reads TGTGCCATCAGTGAGTCGACATCGGGGAACATTCAGTACTTC.